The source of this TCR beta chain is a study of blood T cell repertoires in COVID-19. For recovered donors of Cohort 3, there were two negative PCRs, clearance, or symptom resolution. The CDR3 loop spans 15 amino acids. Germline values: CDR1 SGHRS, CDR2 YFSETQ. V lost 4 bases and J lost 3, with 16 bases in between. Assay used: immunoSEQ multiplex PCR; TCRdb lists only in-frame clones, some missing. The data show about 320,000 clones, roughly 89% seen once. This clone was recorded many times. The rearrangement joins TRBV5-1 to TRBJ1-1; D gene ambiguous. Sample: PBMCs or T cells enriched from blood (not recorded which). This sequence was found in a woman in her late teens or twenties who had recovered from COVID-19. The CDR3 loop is CASSVRPLADTEAFF. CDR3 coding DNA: TGCGCCAGCAGCGTCCGACCGTTAGCGGACACTGAAGCTTTCTTT.